The 27 T cell receptor beta chains listed next were all sequenced from one sample in a study of T cell responses to AZD1222 COVID-19 vaccine (dated by TCRdb to about 2021). Reading the label with the study, this specimen's time point is: baseline before first vaccination. The library was prepared using the immunoSEQ multiplex PCR assay. The table comes from immuneACCESS by way of TCRdb, which keeps in-frame sequences with V and J called. Part of the clones is missing from these tables; in studies checked, under half for an unresolved V gene and the rest for unknown reasons. In this sample the table shows 90,000 to 150,000 clones, more than 85% of which occur a single time. Of the sample, 2.4% falls within the top ten clones. This specimen was peripheral blood, taken on day 0 of AZD1222 vaccination. These TCRs come from an adult in good health.

The chain joins TRBV6-5 to TRBJ2-7; D remains ambiguous. Germline values: CDR1 MNHEY, CDR2 SVGAGI. The CDR3 consists of 14 residues. The V gene lost 7 bases and the J gene lost 2 bases, with 15 bases spanning the gap. The DNA for the CDR3 is TGTGCCAGCACCCCCGCCAACTACCCCTACGAGCAGTACTTC. This translates into CASTPANYPYEQYF.

This chain connects TRBV28 to TRBJ2-7, with a possible D match to TRBD1 (6 bases). CDR3 length: 16 residues. The ends were cut back, 6 bases at V and 0 bases at J, with 18 bases in the middle. Germline assignment: CDR1 MDHEN and CDR2 SYDVKM. DNA for the CDR3: TGTGCCAGCAGGTTCGGGTGGGGGCCCAACTCCTACGAGCAGTACTTC. Translation: CASRFGWGPNSYEQYF.

The rearrangement uses TRBV7-8 and TRBJ1-1; perhaps TRBD1 as D (6 bases). The CDR3 is made up of 15 amino acids. V gave up 4 bases and J gave up 4 bases, with 16 bases separating them. From germline, CDR1 is SGHVS and CDR2 FQNEAQ. In DNA, the CDR3 is TGTGCCAGCAGCTCCACAGGGAGGGCCGGCACTGAAGCTTTCTTT. Encoded protein: CASSSTGRAGTEAFF.

The rearrangement uses TRBV7-8 and TRBJ2-2; D uncertain. Germline-derived CDR1 and CDR2 are SGHVS and FQNEAQ. The CDR3 totals 15 residues. V was cut by 4 bases and J by 0 bases, with 9 bases left in between. The CDR3 spells CASSSVGSNTGELFF. As DNA, the CDR3 is TGTGCCAGCAGCTCTGTAGGGTCGAACACCGGGGAGCTGTTTTTT.

The V call is TRBV9, the J call TRBJ2-7; D perhaps matches TRBD2 (6 bases). This CDR3 is built from 14 residues. Trimming took off 2 bases at V and 3 bases at J, with 12 bases between the two ends. Germline loops: CDR1 SGDLS, CDR2 YYNGEE. The CDR3 region is CASSVAGSDYEQYF. For the CDR3, the DNA is TGTGCCAGCAGCGTGGCGGGATCCGACTACGAGCAGTACTTC.

The chain couples TRBV6-5 to TRBJ1-5, with 8 nucleotides matching TRBD1. In germline, CDR1 is MNHEY, CDR2 SVGAGI. V lost 5 bases, J lost 5 bases, and 2 bases stayed unmatched. This CDR3 has 13 residues. CDR3 protein: CASSPRGHQPQHF. CDR3 DNA sequence: TGTGCCAGCAGTCCCAGGGGGCATCAGCCCCAGCATTTT.

This sequence joins TRBV5-1 and TRBJ2-7; either TRBD1 or TRBD2 may fit D (5 bases each). The CDR3 has 13 amino acids. Trimming removed 0 bases from V and 5 bases from J, with 9 bases in between. Germline-derived CDR1 and CDR2 are SGHRS and YFSETQ. The CDR3 DNA reads TGCGCCAGCAGCTTGGCCGGGGCGAACGAGCAGTACTTC. It yields the protein CASSLAGANEQYF.

The rearrangement joins TRBV7-2 to TRBJ1-5; TRBD1 matches at 10 bases. V gave up 5 bases and J gave up 4 bases; unmatched junction bases: 5. Per the germline V gene, CDR1 is SGHTA and CDR2 is FQGNSA. The CDR3 has 15 amino acids. CDR3 loop: CASSTWTGGNQPQHF. As DNA, the CDR3 is TGTGCCAGCAGCACCTGGACAGGGGGGAATCAGCCCCAGCATTTT.

J is TRBJ1-5 and V is TRBV28; 9 bases match TRBD1. The length of the CDR3 is 15 residues. In germline, CDR1 is MDHEN, CDR2 SYDVKM. V shed 5 bases and J 1 base; nucleotides not matched to a gene: 3. The CDR3 sequence is CASSGQGISNQPQHF. Written as DNA, the CDR3 is TGTGCCAGCAGTGGACAGGGGATCAGCAATCAGCCCCAGCATTTT.

The sample holds one count of this clone. The CDR3 DNA reads as TGTGCCTGGAGTGCCGAAAGTCATCAGCCCCAGCATTTT. Amino acid sequence: CAWSAESHQPQHF. The J gene is TRBJ1-5, the V gene TRBV30; D is undetermined. Germline CDR1 reads GTSNPN; CDR2 reads SVGIG (reference sequence). The CDR3 length is 13 residues. Trimming took 1 base from V and 5 from J, leaving 9 bases between them.

The chain carries TRBV9 and TRBJ2-3, with D perhaps matching TRBD1 (6 bases). The CDR3 spans 15 residues. Trimming left V 0 bases short and J 5 bases short, with 13 bases between. The germline gives CDR1 SGDLS, CDR2 YYNGEE. In nucleotides, the CDR3 is TGTGCCAGCAGCGTAGCGCCAGTAGGGGGAGATACGCAGTATTTT. The encoded protein is CASSVAPVGGDTQYF. Filled out from reference TRBV9 and TRBJ2-3, the complete variable domain reads DSGVTQTPKHLITATGQRVTLRCSPRSGDLSVYWYQQSLDQGLQFLIQYYNGEERAKGNILERFSAQQFPDLHSELNLSSLELGDSALYFCASSVAPVGGDTQYFGPGTRLTVL.

This chain uses TRBV5-4 with TRBJ1-4; TRBD1 aligns across 10 bases. Germline CDR1 reads SGHNT; CDR2 reads YYREEE (reference sequence). The V and J ends lost 5 bases and 5 bases, in that order; junction bases with no gene match: 6. CDR3 size: 15 residues. CDR3 loop: CASSQDRGLNEKLFF. As DNA, the CDR3 is TGTGCCAGCAGTCAAGACAGGGGGCTAAATGAAAAACTGTTTTTT.

The gene calls are TRBV3-1 (or the pseudogene TRBV3-2) and TRBJ2-7; 9 bases fit TRBD2. Germline lookup yields CDR1 LGHDT and CDR2 YNNKEL (reference sequence). Trimming at V came to 0 bases and at J to 9 bases, leaving 12 bases not matched to a gene. The CDR3 spans 16 residues. The CDR3 here is CASSQDPAGGAKVQYF. The CDR3 bases are TGTGCCAGCAGCCAAGATCCGGCGGGGGGGGCCAAAGTGCAGTACTTC.

This clone turned up a few times. The V gene is TRBV5-6, the J gene TRBJ2-1, with 7 bases matching TRBD1. The trim removed 5 bases at V and 6 bases at J, leaving 5 bases unmatched. This CDR3 has 13 residues. Germline assignment: CDR1 SGHDT and CDR2 YYEEEE. The CDR3 loop is CASRLTGFNEQFF. CDR3 in DNA: TGTGCCAGCAGGTTGACAGGGTTCAATGAGCAGTTCTTC.

This chain uses TRBV4-2 with TRBJ1-2; D ambiguous. The V gene lost 6 bases and the J gene lost 3 bases, with 17 bases spanning the gap. The CDR3 length is 15 residues. CDR1 and CDR2 from the germline V gene are LGHNA and YNFKEQ. In DNA form, the CDR3 reads TGTGCCAGCAGGGGAATTGGATGGGGAGACTATGGCTACACCTTC. Its protein is CASRGIGWGDYGYTF.

The rearrangement uses TRBV30 and TRBJ1-1; the D gene is possibly TRBD1 (5 bases). The CDR3 is made up of 16 amino acids. Germline assignment: CDR1 GTSNPN and CDR2 SVGIG (reference sequence). The ends were cut back, 0 bases at V and 3 bases at J, with 17 bases in the middle. CDR3 nucleotide sequence: TGTGCCTGGAGTGTTGAAGGCAGGGAGGTGGACACTGAAGCTTTCTTT. Protein: CAWSVEGREVDTEAFF.

This rearrangement joins TRBV28 to TRBJ2-1, with 9 bases aligning to TRBD1. Germline V gene sequence: CDR1 MDHEN, CDR2 SYDVKM. CDR3 size: 14 residues. With V trimmed by 7 bases and J by 7 bases, 8 bases remained unmatched. The CDR3 DNA follows: TGTGCCAGCACTCCCTGGGGGACAGGGAATGAGCAGTTCTTC. It is translated as CASTPWGTGNEQFF.

The rearrangement joins TRBV27 to TRBJ2-6; 7 bases are shared with TRBD1. Germline V gene lookup returns CDR1 MNHEY and CDR2 SMNVEV (reference sequence). After removal of 4 bases from V and 0 bases from J, the junction contained 6 bases not matched to a gene. The CDR3 loop spans 17 amino acids. CDR3 sequence reads: CASSSTGPNSGANVLTF. The CDR3 DNA follows: TGTGCCAGCAGTTCGACAGGGCCCAACTCTGGGGCCAACGTCCTGACTTTC.

This clone has a single count. V is TRBV7-6 and J is TRBJ1-1; possibly TRBD1 for D (6 bases). The germline V gene encodes CDR1 SGHVS and CDR2 FNYEAQ. Trimming removed 1 base at V and 1 base at J, with 13 bases between. The CDR3 runs 16 residues. DNA of the CDR3: TGTGCCAGCAGCTTAGGGGGTCGACAGGCGAACACTGAAGCTTTCTTT. Amino acid sequence: CASSLGGRQANTEAFF.

This chain uses TRBV19 with TRBJ1-3; D not resolved. This CDR3 comprises 15 residues. In germline, CDR1 is LNHDA, CDR2 SQIVND (reference sequence). V lost 1 base to trimming and J lost 0 bases, with 7 bases between them. The CDR3 DNA follows: TGTGCCAGTAGTATAGCCGGCGGCTCTGGAAACACCATATATTTT. This encodes CASSIAGGSGNTIYF.

The gene calls are TRBV2 and TRBJ2-2, with 8 positions matching TRBD1. J was trimmed by 1 base and V by 7 bases; bases with no gene match: 2. The CDR3 runs to 14 residues. Germline CDR1 SNHLY, CDR2 FYNNEI. The CDR3 loop reads CASTDRVNTGELFF. Here the CDR3 DNA reads TGTGCCAGCACGGACAGGGTGAACACCGGGGAGCTGTTTTTT.

To note about this clone: This sample also contains other DNA sequences that code for the same CDR3. This chain connects TRBV3-1 (or the pseudogene TRBV3-2) to TRBJ2-7; TRBD2 matches 7 bases. CDR3 size: 12 residues. Germline CDR1 is LGHDT and CDR2 is YNNKEL (reference sequence). The junction had 1 base not matched to a gene; V was cut back by 4 bases and J by 4 bases. The chain's CDR3 is CASSLGGYEQYF. CDR3 coding DNA: TGTGCCAGCAGCCTGGGGGGGTACGAGCAGTACTTC.

This chain connects TRBV5-1 to TRBJ1-3, with D maybe TRBD1 (5 bases). This CDR3 is built from 16 residues. The germline V gene encodes CDR1 SGHRS and CDR2 YFSETQ. Trimming took off 0 bases at V and 0 bases at J, with 10 bases between the two ends. The CDR3 coding sequence is TGCGCCAGCAGCTTGGAGGGGATCTTCTCTGGAAACACCATATATTTT. Translated, it gives CASSLEGIFSGNTIYF.

The rearrangement joins TRBV6-5 to TRBJ1-6, with a possible D match to TRBD1 (5 bases). CDR3 size: 15 residues. Trimming removed 3 bases at V and 8 bases at J, with 14 bases between. Germline CDR1 is MNHEY and CDR2 is SVGAGI. This CDR3 is CASSYQTAGDSPLHF. CDR3 DNA sequence: TGTGCCAGCAGTTATCAGACAGCCGGGGATTCACCCCTCCACTTT.

In this sample, this clone turned up a few times. The chain uses TRBV10-2 and TRBJ1-6; D is ambiguous. Looked up from germline, CDR1 is WSHSY and CDR2 is SAAADI. The CDR3 sequence is 12 residues long. V was pared by 7 bases and J by 7 bases, with 8 bases between. CDR3 loop: CASNTGNSPLHF. The CDR3 DNA reads as TGCGCCAGCAACACCGGGAATTCACCCCTCCACTTT.

This clone was counted a few times. This sequence joins TRBV7-9 and TRBJ1-1, with 7 positions matching TRBD1. CDR3 length: 13 amino acids. V lost 7 bases, J lost 2 bases, and 4 bases stayed unmatched. Germline values: CDR1 SEHNR, CDR2 FQNEAQ (reference sequence). This chain's CDR3 is CASIGQVNTEAFF. CDR3 DNA sequence: TGTGCCAGCATCGGACAGGTCAACACTGAAGCTTTCTTT.

The chain employs TRBV24-1 and TRBJ2-5; a possible D gene is TRBD2 (6 bases). The germline V and J ends were trimmed by 9 bases and 5 bases, with 21 bases remaining between them. CDR1 is KGHDR, CDR2 SFDVKD, per germline. CDR3 size: 15 residues. The CDR3 bases are TGTGCCACCTCGTGGAGGGAGGCAGAAAAGGAGACCCAGTACTTC. It yields the protein CATSWREAEKETQYF.